The 30 T cell receptor beta chains presented below share a single source sample, sequenced in a study of CD8+ T cells in alopecia areata. Sorting of pooled cutaneous lymph node cells used CD4, CD8alpha, NKG2D, NKG2ACE and other markers. After isolation, RNA underwent reverse transcription to generate cDNA as the sequencing template. Data came from immunoSEQ multiplex PCR; TCRdb stores just in-frame clones and leaves some out. The repertoire consists of 15,000 to 20,000 clones, none detected only once. Sequencing used CD8+ T cells sorted from a lymph node. These receptors were taken from a C3H/HeJ mouse with alopecia areata. The strain's MHC type: H2-k.

In the case of this clone: Gene names are mouse gene names. The read ends 4 residues early relative to the CDR3; the germline J gene fills the gap. The chain has TRBV13-2 and TRBJ2-3; D is perhaps TRBD2 (6 bases). Between the trimmed V and J ends, which lost 0 bases and 0 bases, there was a span of 11 bases. The CDR3 length is 16 residues. Germline lookup yields CDR1 NNHNN and CDR2 SYGAGS (reference sequence). This CDR3 is CASGDATGLSAETLYF. Partial CDR3 DNA: TGTGCCAGCGGTGATGCCACTGGGCTTAGTGCAGAA.

This clone has only a few counts. Gene names and germline refer to mouse. Coverage ceases 4 residues before the CDR3 finishes, and the germline J gene fills in the end. The chain combines TRBV19 with TRBJ2-1; possible D gene TRBD2, 6 bases. The CDR3 length is 15 residues. V lost 1 base and J 2 bases, leaving 10 bases between the germline ends. In germline, CDR1 is FNHDT, CDR2 SITEND (reference sequence). CDR3 bases read: TGTGCCAGCAGTATAAGGGCTGGGGACTATGCT. Its translation is CASSIRAGDYA. The complete CDR3 sequence is CASSIRAGDYAEQFF.

This clone was counted between two and nine times. Each gene name is a mouse one. Read coverage stops 4 residues before the CDR3 terminus; the germline J gene supplies the remainder. The chain combines TRBV19 with TRBJ1-1, with 7 bases fitting TRBD1. The CDR3 runs to 14 residues. V gave up 0 bases and J gave up 4 bases; unmatched junction bases: 3. From germline, CDR1 is FNHDT and CDR2 SITEND (reference sequence). CDR3 bases read: TGTGCCAGCAGTATAGTGGCAGGGGGCACA. Translated: CASSIVAGGT. Given in full, the CDR3 is CASSIVAGGTEVFF.

This clone was seen a few times. Mouse names are used for the genes. The CDR3 end lies 4 residues beyond the end of the read and is filled in from the germline J gene. This chain links TRBV12-1 with TRBJ2-3; D is perhaps TRBD1 (5 bases). The CDR3 sequence is 13 residues long. The V and J ends lost 3 bases and 0 bases respectively, with 6 bases between them. In germline, CDR1 is SGHSN, CDR2 HYEKVE. The DNA read from the CDR3 is TGTGCCAGCTCTAAGGGGAGTGCAGAA. It yields the protein CASSKGSAE. The full-length CDR3 reads as CASSKGSAETLYF.

In regard to this clone: The gene names here belong to mouse. From the germline J gene comes the end of the CDR3, since the read stops 4 residues before it. The chain is built from TRBV16 and TRBJ2-1, with 10 bases matching TRBD2. The CDR3 is 15 residues long. Germline lookup yields CDR1 SGHSA and CDR2 FRNQAP. Trimming at V came to 6 bases and at J to 4 bases, leaving 6 bases not matched to a gene. Partial CDR3 DNA: TGTGCAAGCAGTTACAGGGACTGGGGATATGCT. This codes for CASSYRDWGYA. The whole CDR3 region reads CASSYRDWGYAEQFF.

This clone has a handful of counts. The genes and germline here are from mouse. CDR3 residues: CASSETGGVIDYTF. Incomplete CDR3 DNA: TGTGCCAGCAGTGAAACGGGGGGGGTGATC. The V gene is TRBV13-1, the J gene TRBJ1-2; tentatively, D is TRBD1 (5 bases). The read finishes 4 residues shy of the CDR3 end, and the germline J gene is used to complete it. Germline V lookup: CDR1 NSHNY, CDR2 SYGAGN. This CDR3 is 14 amino acids long.

This clone was found many times. The germline and genes are mouse ones. The read stops 4 residues short of the end of the CDR3; the missing end is completed from the germline J gene. This chain uses TRBV14 with TRBJ2-5; TRBD2 matches 14 bases. Germline-derived CDR1 and CDR2 are SGHDT and FRDEAV. V trimming: 4 bases; J trimming: 2 bases; junction bases outside the gene matches: 3. The CDR3 consists of 16 residues. CDR3 in amino acids: CASSPGLGGRQDTQYF. The sequenced part of the CDR3 DNA is TGTGCCAGCAGTCCGGGACTGGGGGGGCGCCAAGAC.

This clone was recorded many times. Gene names follow the mouse nomenclature. The read finishes 4 residues shy of the CDR3 end, and the germline J gene is used to complete it. The chain couples TRBV13-3 to TRBJ2-7, with 10 nucleotides matching TRBD2. In germline, CDR1 is NNHDY, CDR2 SYVADS. With V trimmed by 3 bases and J by 3 bases, 3 bases remained unmatched. There are 14 residues in the CDR3. Incomplete CDR3 DNA: TGTGCCAGCAGTGCTGGGGGGGCCTTCTAT. This codes for CASSAGGAFY. The CDR3 reads in full as CASSAGGAFYEQYF.

This clone has at least ten counts. Germline and genes: mouse. Read sequence stops 4 residues before the CDR3 end, and the germline J gene provides the missing end. The chain recombines TRBV13-3 with TRBJ2-7, with D uncertain. The CDR3 has 12 residues. Per germline, CDR1 NNHDY and CDR2 SYVADS. The CDR3 sequence is CASSYTENEQYF. The covered CDR3 bases are TGTGCCAGCAGCTATACAGAGAAT.

This clone occurred a few times. Mouse names are used for the genes. The CDR3 bases that were read are TGCACCTGCAGTGCAGCCCCATCCGGGACTGGGGACTAT. Translated: CTCSAAPSGTGDY. The complete CDR3 reads CTCSAAPSGTGDYEQYF. The rearrangement joins TRBV1 to TRBJ2-7; 10 bases are a match to TRBD2. The CDR3 goes on 4 residues after the read ends, and that part is filled in from the germline J gene. CDR1 NSQYPW and CDR2 LRSPGD come from the germline V gene (reference sequence). This CDR3 is built from 17 residues. Trimming removed 1 base from V and 3 bases from J; junction bases left unmatched: 9. Variable domain in full (rest from reference TRBV1 and TRBJ2-7): VTLLEQNPRWRLVPRGQAVNLRCILKNSQYPWMSWYQQDLQKQLQWLFTLRSPGDKEVKSLPGADYLATRVTDTELRLQVANMSQGRTLYCTCSAAPSGTGDYEQYFGPGTRLTVL.

This clone was seen a handful of times. Gene names are mouse gene names. The read falls 4 residues short of the CDR3 end, and the missing part is taken from the germline J gene. The chain uses TRBV29 and TRBJ2-5, with D unresolved. The germline V and J ends were trimmed by 2 bases and 0 bases, with 3 bases remaining between them. This CDR3 comprises 13 residues. The V gene's germline CDR1 is MSHET and CDR2 SYDVDS. The DNA read from the CDR3 is TGTGCTAGCAGTTTAACTAACCAAGAC. This gives the protein CASSLTNQD. The CDR3 in its entirety is CASSLTNQDTQYF.

This clone was detected a few times. Gene labels here are mouse ones. The read ends 4 residues shy of where the CDR3 ends; the end is completed using the germline J gene. The gene calls are TRBV29 and TRBJ1-4; TRBD1 aligns across 9 bases. The CDR3 totals 16 residues. Per germline, CDR1 MSHET and CDR2 SYDVDS. Germline trimming cut 6 bases from V and 3 bases from J; bases unmatched to any gene: 8. The CDR3 loop reads CASSYHGTGPNERLFF. The covered CDR3 bases are TGTGCTAGCAGCTACCACGGGACAGGGCCCAACGAA.

The table lists this clone with many counts. Genes here carry mouse names. The read is 4 residues too short to cover the CDR3 end, so that end is filled in from the germline J gene. The gene calls are TRBV16 and TRBJ2-1; 9 bases agree with TRBD2. The CDR3 totals 15 residues. Germline loops: CDR1 SGHSA, CDR2 FRNQAP. The covered CDR3 bases are TGTGCAAGCAGCTCAATGACTGGGGGTAGGGCT. Translation: CASSSMTGGRA. The entire CDR3 protein reads CASSSMTGGRAEQFF.

This clone appeared a few times. These gene names are mouse names. The CDR3 end is not reached by the read, which stops 4 residues before it; the germline J gene fills it in. The gene calls are TRBV12-1 and TRBJ1-2, with D possibly TRBD1 on 6 matching bases. The germline CDR1 and CDR2 sequences are SGHSN and HYEKVE. The CDR3 is 14 amino acids. V was pared by 4 bases and J by 0 bases, with 11 bases between. The CDR3 DNA, read in part, is TGTGCCAGCTCCCCCGGGACAACAAACTCC. The encoded protein is CASSPGTTNS. The entire CDR3 is CASSPGTTNSDYTF.

This clone was counted at least ten times. The listed genes are named as in mouse. The sequenced fragment ends 4 residues before the CDR3 boundary, so the rest is inferred from the germline J gene. This chain uses TRBV13-3 with TRBJ2-5; TRBD2 aligns across 8 bases. CDR1 NNHDY and CDR2 SYVADS come from the germline V gene. Unmatched junction bases numbered 3, after V lost 1 base and J lost 2 bases. This CDR3 has 15 residues. Here the CDR3 reads CASSDSGGRQDTQYF. Incomplete CDR3 DNA: TGTGCCAGCAGTGATTCTGGGGGGCGCCAAGAC. Based on the CDR3 plus reference TRBV13-3 and TRBJ2-5, the full variable domain is EAAVTQSPRSKVAVTGGKVTLSCHQTNNHDYMYWYRQDTGHGLRLIHYSYVADSTEKGDIPDGYKASRPSQENFSLILELASLSQTAVYFCASSDSGGRQDTQYFGPGTRLLVL.

For this clone: The genes are named according to mouse. The CDR3 extends 4 residues past the end of the read, so its final part is completed from the germline J gene. V gene TRBV13-2 combines with J gene TRBJ2-1; TRBD2 aligns across 7 bases. Per germline, CDR1 NNHNN and CDR2 SYGAGS (reference sequence). Losses at the gene ends were 2 bases for V and 3 bases for J; bases not matched to a gene: 5. The CDR3 has 15 residues. CDR3 sequence reads: CASGERMGGYAEQFF. The DNA read from the CDR3 is TGTGCCAGCGGTGAGCGGATGGGGGGCTATGCT.

This clone has ten or more counts. All gene names here are mouse names. Coverage ceases 4 residues before the CDR3 finishes, and the germline J gene fills in the end. V is TRBV1 and J is TRBJ1-2, with D maybe TRBD1 (5 bases). Germline CDR1 reads NSQYPW; CDR2 reads LRSPGD (reference sequence). The ends were cut back, 3 bases at V and 4 bases at J, with 6 bases in the middle. CDR3 length equals 12 residues. CDR3 bases read: TGCACCTGCAGTGCTGGGGGCTCC. Protein sequence: CTCSAGGS. The entire CDR3 protein reads CTCSAGGSDYTF.

This clone was seen only a few times. Gene names and germline match the mouse. The read is 4 residues too short to cover the CDR3 end, so that end is filled in from the germline J gene. The genes are TRBV13-2 and TRBJ2-7; perhaps TRBD2 as D (6 bases). The CDR3 extends over 13 amino acids. The V gene lost 5 bases and the J gene lost 2 bases, with 11 bases spanning the gap. Germline-derived CDR1 and CDR2 are NNHNN and SYGAGS (reference sequence). The CDR3 region is CASGSVGAYEQYF. Incomplete CDR3 DNA: TGTGCCAGCGGGTCGGTGGGGGCCTAT.

This clone has a handful of counts. Gene labels here are mouse ones. The read comes to an end 4 residues before the CDR3 does, leaving the germline J gene to fill in the end. The chain is built from TRBV13-1 and TRBJ2-5; tentative D call: TRBD2 (5 bases). This CDR3 is built from 14 residues. Germline V gives CDR1 NSHNY, CDR2 SYGAGN. The chain's CDR3 is CASSDAGMEDTQYF. CDR3 DNA (partial): TGTGCCAGCAGTGATGCTGGGATGGAAGAC.

Of note for this clone: Mouse names are used for the genes. The read gets to within 4 residues of the CDR3 end, and the germline J gene fills in the rest. The gene calls are TRBV31 and TRBJ1-4, with TRBD1 as a possible D gene (5 bases). This CDR3 is built from 16 residues. The germline V gene encodes CDR1 GKSSPN and CDR2 SITVG. CDR3 in amino acids: CAWSLDADIIGERLFF. The DNA read from the CDR3 is TGTGCCTGGAGTCTAGATGCGGACATCATAGGCGAA.

This clone was seen a handful of times. These gene names are mouse names. The read ends 4 residues early relative to the CDR3; the germline J gene fills the gap. This sequence joins TRBV19 and TRBJ2-2; possibly TRBD1 for D (6 bases). Germline CDR1 FNHDT, CDR2 SITEND (reference sequence). V lost 2 bases, J lost 4 bases, and 9 bases lay in between. The CDR3 runs 14 residues. CDR3 in amino acids: CASSMTGVTGQLYF. Partial CDR3 DNA: TGTGCCAGCAGTATGACAGGCGTCACCGGG.

This clone was picked up many times. The germline and genes are mouse ones. The CDR3 extends 4 residues past the end of the read, so its final part is completed from the germline J gene. V usage is TRBV5 and J usage is TRBJ1-4; 11 bases are shared with TRBD1. Germline values: CDR1 LGHNA, CDR2 YNLKQL (reference sequence). The V and J ends lost 3 bases and 4 bases, in that order; junction bases with no gene match: 1. The CDR3 contains 15 residues. Partial CDR3 DNA: TGTGCCAGCAGCCACGGGACAGGGGGCAACGAA. Translation gives CASSHGTGGNE. The full-length CDR3 reads as CASSHGTGGNERLFF.

On this clone itself: The listed genes are named as in mouse. The read ends 4 residues early relative to the CDR3; the germline J gene fills the gap. The V gene is TRBV1, the J gene TRBJ2-2; weak D call: TRBD1 (6 bases). The CDR3 contains 16 residues. V lost 0 bases to trimming and J lost 2 bases, with 10 bases between them. Germline CDR1 is NSQYPW and CDR2 is LRSPGD (reference sequence). CDR3 sequence: CTCSADGTGNTGQLYF. Partial CDR3 DNA: TGCACCTGCAGTGCAGATGGAACAGGGAACACCGGG.

This clone appeared a few times. The listed genes are named as in mouse. The sequenced fragment ends 4 residues before the CDR3 boundary, so the rest is inferred from the germline J gene. The chain uses TRBV19 and TRBJ1-4; 7 bases align to TRBD1. Per the germline V gene, CDR1 is FNHDT and CDR2 is SITEND (reference sequence). This CDR3 is built from 14 residues. Trimming took 2 bases from V and 4 from J; bases not matched to a gene: 2. CDR3 DNA, as far as it was read: TGTGCCAGCAGTATGGGGACAGTCAACGAA. Translating it yields CASSMGTVNE. The whole CDR3 sequence is CASSMGTVNERLFF.

This clone has only a few counts. The gene symbols are mouse symbols. The CDR3 is cut off 4 residues early in the read; its end comes from the germline J gene. The chain carries TRBV13-3 and TRBJ1-4; D might be TRBD1 (5 bases). Germline CDR1 NNHDY, CDR2 SYVADS. CDR3 length: 15 residues. The V gene lost 2 bases and the J gene lost 2 bases, with 10 bases spanning the gap. The CDR3 DNA, read in part, is TGTGCCAGCAGTGAGTGGGGGGGGTCCAACGAA. Translation gives CASSEWGGSNE. The complete CDR3 reads CASSEWGGSNERLFF.

About this clone itself: A read error is possible here, since a much larger clone lies one base away. Mouse names are used for the genes. The read ends 4 residues shy of where the CDR3 ends; the end is completed using the germline J gene. The chain joins TRBV19 to TRBJ2-3, with 8 bases lining up with TRBD1. V gave up 3 bases and J gave up 4 bases; unmatched junction bases: 1. CDR3 size: 13 residues. Germline V gives CDR1 FNHDT, CDR2 SITEND (reference sequence). CDR3 bases read: TGTGCCAGCAGTACAGGGGGCTCAGAA. It encodes CASSTGGSE. The whole CDR3 reads CASSTGGSETLYF.

This clone has more than one count but fewer than ten. The gene symbols are mouse symbols. The read gets to within 4 residues of the CDR3 end, and the germline J gene fills in the rest. The genes are TRBV19 and TRBJ2-1; possibly TRBD1 for D (6 bases). Germline V gene data show CDR1 as FNHDT and CDR2 as SITEND (reference sequence). Trimming removed 1 base at V and 0 bases at J, with 8 bases between. The length of the CDR3 is 15 residues. The covered CDR3 bases are TGTGCCAGCAGTATAAGGACAGATAACTATGCT. Its protein product is CASSIRTDNYA. The entire CDR3 protein reads CASSIRTDNYAEQFF.

This clone was detected a few times. Gene names refer to mouse genes. The read comes to an end 4 residues before the CDR3 does, leaving the germline J gene to fill in the end. The chain uses TRBV14 and TRBJ2-1; TRBD2 aligns across 8 bases. The CDR3 has 14 amino acids. The J segment lost 5 bases and the V segment lost 2 bases, leaving 3 bases of the junction unmatched. Germline CDR1 is SGHDT and CDR2 is FRDEAV. The CDR3 is CASSLGGADAEQFF. Partial CDR3 DNA: TGTGCCAGCAGTTTGGGGGGGGCCGATGCT.

This clone was counted a few times. Gene labels here are mouse ones. The read ends 4 residues early relative to the CDR3; the germline J gene fills the gap. The chain has TRBV13-2 and TRBJ1-4; 11 nucleotides align to TRBD1. This CDR3 has 15 amino acids. Germline assignment: CDR1 NNHNN and CDR2 SYGAGS (reference sequence). The CDR3 bases that were read are TGTGCCAGCGGTGATGGGACAGGGGGCGCCGAA. It specifies CASGDGTGGAE. From start to end, the CDR3 is CASGDGTGGAERLFF.

At least ten counts were recorded for this clone. The genes and germline here are from mouse. The read finishes 4 residues shy of the CDR3 end, and the germline J gene is used to complete it. The chain couples TRBV13-1 to TRBJ2-7; the match to TRBD2 covers 10 bases. Germline lookup yields CDR1 NSHNY and CDR2 SYGAGN. The CDR3 sequence is 15 residues long. The DNA read from the CDR3 is TGTGCCAGCAGTGAACTGGGGGGGGCCCTTTAT. Protein sequence: CASSELGGALY. The whole CDR3 is CASSELGGALYEQYF.